What follows describes a single T cell receptor (beta chain). No antigen is known for it. Some 30,000 T cell genomes (approximately 0.2 ug DNA) went into each sorted-subset replicate. The assay was immunoSEQ multiplex PCR, and TCRdb's table has in-frame clones only and misses some. This sample has some 580,000 clones; roughly 98% occur once, and the top ten carry 0.3%. The V gene end was trimmed by 5 bases and the J gene end by 5 bases; junction bases not matched to a gene: 10. Looked up from germline, CDR1 is SGDLS and CDR2 is YYNGEE. The length of the CDR3 is 16 residues. The data stem from a study of shared clonotypes between healthy human individuals. Overall study findings and caveats: Exclusively blood specimens were collected; tissue repertoires likely differ. In general, naive subsets displayed greater estimated richness than memory subsets did.

CD45RO negativity and positive selection for CCR7 defined naive CD8 cells, a population that excluded terminally differentiated effector memory CD45RA+ cells. Only Caucasian adults living in Nashville, Tennessee served as donors. The receptor comes from a young man in good health. V usage is TRBV9 and J usage is TRBJ2-3; 11 bases are shared with TRBD2. Input material: naive CD8+ T cells sorted from blood. The CDR3 sequence is CASSKTSGRALDTQYF. In nucleotides, the CDR3 is TGTGCCAGCAGTAAAACTAGCGGGAGAGCGTTAGATACGCAGTATTTT.